This T cell receptor beta chain emerged from a study of shared clonotypes between healthy human individuals. In its sample, this clone was seen once. Its matching antigen is unknown. CD4+ cells yielded CD45RA+ naive and CD45RA-negative memory subsets. Trimming cost V 2 bases and J 1 base; bases outside gene matches: 12. The CDR3 consists of 19 residues. Per germline, CDR1 SGHRS and CDR2 YFSETQ. Study outcomes and limitations: Donors were few, which limited the genetic and exposure-history diversity represented.

Sequencing was performed with immunoSEQ multiplex PCR; in TCRdb, only in-frame clones are kept and a portion is missing. This sample has around 2.5 million clones, with approximately 93% found just once. Input material: naive CD4+ T cells from PBMCs. Subset noted: CD45RA+ positively selected. The sequence was obtained from a man between 18 and 29 years old in good health. Some clones in this sample may be carry-over from other donors' samples. This chain links TRBV5-1 with TRBJ2-1, with 10 bases that match TRBD1. In DNA, the CDR3 is TGCGCCAGCAGCTTCGCCGCGACAGGGGGCTCTGGATCCTACAATGAGCAGTTCTTC. It codes for CASSFAATGGSGSYNEQFF.